These 24 T cell receptor beta chains came from one sample sequenced in a study of STAT5B mutations in CD4+ large granular lymphocyte leukemia. Assay: immunoSEQ multiplex PCR; the TCRdb copy retains only in-frame clones and omits some. The table records approximately 32,000 clones, approximately 88% of them present only once. Input material: CD4+ T cells from blood buffy coats. The receptors originated from a human donor in good health.

The chain couples TRBV11-1 to TRBJ2-2; TRBD2 is a possible D gene (6 bases). CDR3 length: 15 residues. Trimming removed 0 bases from V and 7 bases from J, with 12 bases in between. Germline assignment: CDR1 SGHAT and CDR2 FQDESV (reference sequence). Written as DNA, the CDR3 is TGTGCCAGCAGCTTAGCGGGGGGAGTTGGCGGGGAGCTGTTTTTT. Translating gives CASSLAGGVGGELFF. The full variable domain, completed using reference TRBV11-1 and TRBJ2-2, is EAEVAQSPRYKITEKSQAVAFWCDPISGHATLYWYRQILGQGPELLVQFQDESVVDDSQLPKDRFSAERLKGVDSTLKIQPAELGDSAMYLCASSLAGGVGGELFFGEGSRLTVL.

The chain recombines TRBV21-1 with TRBJ1-4. TRBV21-1 is a pseudogene locus. The CDR3 is 14 amino acids. This CDR3 is CASSKYGGYEKLFF. The CDR3 bases are TGTGCCAGCAGCAAATACGGAGGGTACGAAAAACTGTTTTTT.

This clone has only a few counts. CDR3 DNA: TGTGCCAGCTCACCGCGGCTAGGGGAGTTCAATCAGCCCCAGCATTTT. Its protein product is CASSPRLGEFNQPQHF. This sequence joins TRBV18 and TRBJ1-5; tentative D call: TRBD1 (5 bases). The CDR3 is made up of 16 amino acids. V lost 3 bases and J 3 bases, leaving 15 bases between the germline ends. Germline V gives CDR1 KGHSH, CDR2 LQKENI. Looking up the rest from reference TRBV18 and TRBJ1-5 gives the full variable domain: NAGVMQNPRHLVRRRGQEARLRCSPMKGHSHVYWYRQLPEEGLKFMVYLQKENIIDESGMPKERFSAEFPKEGPSILRIQQVVRGDSAAYFCASSPRLGEFNQPQHFGDGTRLSIL.

This clone was seen only once. The chain is built from TRBV4-2 and TRBJ2-1, with 11 nucleotides matching TRBD2. V dropped 4 bases and J dropped 0; count of bases not matched to a gene: 5. This CDR3 is built from 17 residues. Germline V gives CDR1 LGHNA, CDR2 YNFKEQ. CDR3 sequence: CASSPLAGGGSYNEQFF. CDR3 nucleotides: TGTGCCAGCAGCCCCCTAGCGGGGGGCGGCTCCTACAATGAGCAGTTCTTC.

The gene calls are TRBV9 and TRBJ1-2; D gene ambiguous. V was trimmed by 0 bases and J by 7 bases, leaving 19 bases between them. In germline, CDR1 is SGDLS, CDR2 YYNGEE. The CDR3 is 16 amino acids. The CDR3: CASSVGGLRNRGGYTF. CDR3 DNA: TGTGCCAGCAGCGTAGGAGGGCTTCGCAACCGGGGTGGCTACACCTTC.

As DNA, the CDR3 is TGTGCCAGCAGCGTTTCGGGACAGGGATACACTGAAGCTTTCTTT. This gives the protein CASSVSGQGYTEAFF. V is TRBV5-4 and J is TRBJ1-1; 9 bases align to TRBD1. V dropped 4 bases and J dropped 3; count of bases not matched to a gene: 7. Per the germline V gene, CDR1 is SGHNT and CDR2 is YYREEE (reference sequence). The CDR3 sequence is 15 residues long.

The CDR3 DNA is TGTGCCAGCAGCTTAATTGGGGTAGAGCTGTTTTTT. Protein product: CASSLIGVELFF. The chain joins TRBV7-2 to TRBJ1-4; D is unclear. Trimming stripped 2 bases from V and 14 bases from J, with 12 bases between. Germline lookup yields CDR1 SGHTA and CDR2 FQGNSA. The CDR3 loop spans 12 amino acids.

The V call is TRBV4-1, the J call TRBJ1-2; 8 nucleotides agree with TRBD1. This CDR3 region has 15 residues. Germline V gene lookup returns CDR1 MGHRA and CDR2 YSYEKL. V was pared by 4 bases and J by 1 base, with 5 bases of the junction left unmatched. CDR3 residues: CASSPGQGFNYGYTF. The CDR3 nucleotides are TGCGCCAGCAGCCCTGGACAGGGATTTAACTATGGCTACACCTTC.

This chain uses TRBV6-6 with TRBJ1-2; no clear D gene. V lost 3 bases to trimming and J lost 8 bases, with 7 bases between them. This CDR3 has 11 amino acids. Germline-derived CDR1 and CDR2 are MNHNY and SVGAGI (reference sequence). CDR3 sequence reads: CASSYQRGYTF. CDR3 nucleotide sequence: TGTGCCAGCAGTTATCAGAGGGGCTACACCTTC.

The chain links TRBV5-1 to TRBJ2-5, with D possibly matching TRBD1 (5 bases). The last part of the DNA fits TRBJ2-7 better; the J call may be wrong. Germline CDR1 is SGHRS and CDR2 is YFSETQ. The CDR3 is 13 residues long. CDR3 in amino acids: CASSLDRNYEQYF. The DNA for the CDR3 is TGCGCCAGCAGCTTGGACAGGAACTACGAGCAGTACTTC.

The rearrangement joins TRBV6-1 to TRBJ2-2, with a weak D call TRBD2 (5 bases). Trimming took off 4 bases at V and 3 bases at J, with 12 bases between the two ends. The CDR3 runs 15 residues. Germline CDR1 is MNHNS and CDR2 is SASEGT. The CDR3, as DNA: TGTGCCAGCAGTGTTGGAGGCTCTTACACCGGGGAGCTGTTTTTT. It encodes CASSVGGSYTGELFF.

The genes are TRBV6-4 and TRBJ1-2; D is unresolved. The CDR3 has 15 amino acids. V lost 3 bases, J lost 8 bases, and 19 bases lay in between. The germline gives CDR1 MRHNA, CDR2 SNTAGT. The CDR3 DNA is TGTGCCAGCAGTGAGACGCCGGGAAGCCTCTGGGGCTACACCTTC. It translates to CASSETPGSLWGYTF.

CDR3 DNA: TGTGCCAATCAAAGGTCAGCCGGGGACACTGAAGCTTTCTTT. Translation: CANQRSAGDTEAFF. The genes are TRBV10-3 and TRBJ1-1; D unresolved. V was trimmed by 10 bases and J by 3 bases, leaving 18 bases between them. CDR3 length: 14 residues. The germline CDR1 and CDR2 sequences are ENHRY and SYGVKD.

The chain combines TRBV18 with TRBJ1-1; unclear D gene. The CDR3 runs to 13 residues. Germline V lookup: CDR1 KGHSH, CDR2 LQKENI. Trimming took 5 bases from V and 1 from J, leaving 8 bases between them. CDR3 bases: TGTGCCAGCTCAGAATCGGAGAACACTGAAGCTTTCTTT. Protein sequence: CASSESENTEAFF. The variable domain in full, completed from reference TRBV18 and TRBJ1-1, reads NAGVMQNPRHLVRRRGQEARLRCSPMKGHSHVYWYRQLPEEGLKFMVYLQKENIIDESGMPKERFSAEFPKEGPSILRIQQVVRGDSAAYFCASSESENTEAFFGQGTRLTVV.

The chain has TRBV6-6 and TRBJ2-7; D unresolved. Deletions cut 0 bases from V and 6 bases from J, with 9 bases between. Per the germline V gene, CDR1 is MNHNY and CDR2 is SVGAGI (reference sequence). This CDR3 comprises 13 residues. The CDR3 nucleotides are TGTGCCAGCAGTTACTCGATTACCATCGAGCAGTACTTC. Amino acid sequence: CASSYSITIEQYF.

This chain uses TRBV10-2 with TRBJ2-5, with a tentative D call TRBD2 (5 bases). The CDR3 length is 14 residues. Germline V gene sequence: CDR1 WSHSY, CDR2 SAAADI. V was cut by 6 bases and J by 1 base, with 12 bases left in between. CDR3: CASSPVSAQETQYF. DNA for the CDR3: TGCGCCAGCAGCCCCGTTAGCGCCCAAGAGACCCAGTACTTC.

The chain links TRBV7-9 to TRBJ1-6, with D uncertain. Looked up from germline, CDR1 is SEHNR and CDR2 is FQNEAQ (reference sequence). The CDR3 is made up of 13 amino acids. Trimming stripped 3 bases from V and 6 bases from J, with 6 bases between. In DNA, the CDR3 is TGTGCCAGCAGCTTTAACAGTAATTCACCCCTCCACTTT. This translates into CASSFNSNSPLHF.

This chain links TRBV11-2 with TRBJ1-3; D is ambiguous. Between the trimmed V and J ends, which lost 5 bases and 4 bases, there was a span of 12 bases. Germline CDR1 is SGHAT and CDR2 is FQNNGV. The CDR3 has 14 residues. The DNA for the CDR3 is TGTGCCAGCAGCCACGTTAGGGCAGGAAACACCATATATTTT. Residues: CASSHVRAGNTIYF.

V gene TRBV7-8 combines with J gene TRBJ2-5; 7 bases fit TRBD1. V shed 5 bases and J 5 bases; nucleotides not matched to a gene: 17. Germline V gives CDR1 SGHVS, CDR2 FQNEAQ. The CDR3 extends over 17 amino acids. The CDR3 loop is CASSPLTGDPTRETQYF. In DNA form, the CDR3 reads TGTGCCAGCAGCCCGTTAACAGGGGATCCAACCAGGGAGACCCAGTACTTC. Complete variable domain (other parts from reference TRBV7-8 and TRBJ2-5): GAGVSQSPRYKVAKRGQDVALRCDPISGHVSLFWYQQALGQGPEFLTYFQNEAQLDKSGLPSDRFFAERPEGSVSTLKIQRTQQEDSAVYLCASSPLTGDPTRETQYFGPGTRLLVL.

The chain has TRBV18 and TRBJ1-4, with 7 bases fitting TRBD1. CDR3 length equals 17 residues. Germline V gives CDR1 KGHSH, CDR2 LQKENI. Trimming removed 2 bases from V and 3 bases from J; junction bases left unmatched: 9. The CDR3 DNA follows: TGTGCCAGCTCACCAATGGCCCCCGGGACAGCTAATGAAAAACTGTTTTTT. Amino acid sequence: CASSPMAPGTANEKLFF.

V is TRBV5-4 and J is TRBJ2-7, with a possible D match to TRBD1 (6 bases). Germline-derived CDR1 and CDR2 are SGHNT and YYREEE (reference sequence). This CDR3 is 14 amino acids long. Between the trimmed V and J ends, which lost 4 bases and 7 bases, there was a span of 18 bases. As DNA, the CDR3 is TGTGCCAGCAGCCCCAATAGTGGGGGCGGGGAGCAGTACTTC. It specifies CASSPNSGGGEQYF.

The chain couples TRBV25-1 to TRBJ2-7; possible D gene TRBD1, 6 bases. Trimming took off 9 bases at V and 3 bases at J, with 9 bases between the two ends. The CDR3 is 11 amino acids. Germline-derived CDR1 and CDR2 are MGHDK and SYGVNS. CDR3 residues: CASAQGYEQYF. DNA for the CDR3: TGTGCCAGTGCACAGGGCTACGAGCAGTACTTC.

A remark on this clone: Mismatch with germline at one junction end may stem from a read error. V usage is TRBV18 and J usage is TRBJ2-5; D may correspond to TRBD1 or TRBD2 (5 bases each). The CDR3 loop spans 13 amino acids. CDR1 is KGHSH, CDR2 LQKENI, per germline. The CDR3 reads CASSPASLGDQNF. In DNA form, the CDR3 reads TGTGCCAGCTCACCCGCGTCCCTGGGGGACCAAAACTTC.

V and J are TRBV5-1 and TRBJ1-2, with D possibly being TRBD1 (5 bases). Trimming left V 4 bases short and J 3 bases short, with 13 bases between. Germline CDR1 reads SGHRS; CDR2 reads YFSETQ. The CDR3 loop spans 14 amino acids. The DNA of the CDR3 is TGCGCCAGCAGCCCCGGAGGAGGGGACTATGGCTACACCTTC. Amino acids: CASSPGGGDYGYTF.